Presented here are 10 T cell receptor beta chains from one specimen sequenced in a study of blood T cell repertoires in COVID-19. Only in-frame clones appear in the TCRdb table, and some are missing; sequencing was by immunoSEQ multiplex PCR. This table holds 50,000 or so clones, about 90% found once. Sequencing input: peripheral blood. The origin of the receptors is an elderly man with acute or convalescent COVID-19.

V gene TRBV5-6 combines with J gene TRBJ1-2; the D gene is possibly TRBD1 (5 bases). The CDR3 runs 18 residues. V was pared by 2 bases and J by 3 bases, with 23 bases between. CDR1 and CDR2 from the germline V gene are SGHDT and YYEEEE. This chain's CDR3 is CASSLGGGNLLIDYGYTF. DNA of the CDR3: TGTGCCAGCAGCTTAGGTGGGGGGAACCTCTTAATCGACTATGGCTACACCTTC. The full variable domain, its missing parts supplied by reference TRBV5-6 and TRBJ1-2, is DAGVTQSPTHLIKTRGQQVTLRCSPKSGHDTVSWYQQALGQGPQFIFQYYEEEERQRGNFPDRFSGHQFPNYSSELNVNALLLGDSALYLCASSLGGGNLLIDYGYTFGSGTRLTVV.

The chain joins TRBV13 to TRBJ2-7; 8 positions agree with TRBD1. The CDR3 is 16 amino acids. With 4 bases clipped from V and 3 bases from J, the junction kept 11 bases outside the gene matches. Germline V gene data show CDR1 as PRHDT and CDR2 as FYEKMQ (reference sequence). In DNA form, the CDR3 reads TGTGCCAGCAGCTCTCGTAAAAGAACAGGGGGCTACGAGCAGTACTTC. Its protein product is CASSSRKRTGGYEQYF.

The gene calls are TRBV19 and TRBJ2-4, with 11 bases identical to TRBD1. This CDR3 contains 20 residues. Germline V gene data show CDR1 as LNHDA and CDR2 as SQIVND (reference sequence). The V gene end was trimmed by 4 bases and the J gene end by 4 bases; junction bases not matched to a gene: 18. In DNA form, the CDR3 reads TGTGCCAGTAGTACCCCCCTGGACAGGGGGCGGATTAATCCAAAAAACATTCAGTACTTC. It specifies CASSTPLDRGRINPKNIQYF.

The chain uses TRBV11-2 and TRBJ1-1; D uncertain. Germline assignment: CDR1 SGHAT and CDR2 FQNNGV. The CDR3 covers 13 residues. V shed 1 base and J shed 2 bases, with 5 bases lying between them. This CDR3 is CASSLASNTEAFF. The CDR3 DNA sequence: TGTGCCAGCAGCTTAGCCAGTAACACTGAAGCTTTCTTT.

This clone was seen just once. The chain couples TRBV3-1 (or the pseudogene TRBV3-2) to TRBJ2-4; 7 bases map to TRBD1. Germline V lookup: CDR1 LGHDT, CDR2 YNNKEL (reference sequence). After removal of 4 bases from V and 1 base from J, the junction contained 22 bases not matched to a gene. The CDR3 is made up of 21 amino acids. The CDR3 nucleotides read TGTGCCAGCAGCCCCGGGTCCAGTTTTGATAGGGGGCATGGGGCCAAAAACATTCAGTACTTC. Translated: CASSPGSSFDRGHGAKNIQYF.

This rearrangement joins TRBV5-1 to TRBJ2-3, with D uncertain. Germline-derived CDR1 and CDR2 are SGHRS and YFSETQ. This CDR3 has 15 residues. The V end was cut by 0 bases, the J end by 1 base, with 9 bases between. The CDR3 DNA is TGCGCCAGCAGCTTGGTTGGGCAGGGCACAGATACGCAGTATTTT. Its translation: CASSLVGQGTDTQYF.

V gene TRBV5-8 combines with J gene TRBJ2-5; D might be TRBD1 (6 bases). The V and J ends lost 0 bases and 4 bases respectively, with 10 bases between them. Germline V CDR1 and CDR2: SGHTS, YDEGEE. CDR3 length equals 14 residues. The CDR3 spells CASSLEQGGETQYF. CDR3 sequence (DNA): TGTGCCAGCAGCTTGGAACAGGGTGGAGAGACCCAGTACTTC. The full variable domain, completed using reference TRBV5-8 and TRBJ2-5, is EAGVTQSPTHLIKTRGQQATLRCSPISGHTSVYWYQQALGLGLQFLLWYDEGEERNRGNFPPRFSGRQFPNYSSELNVNALELEDSALYLCASSLEQGGETQYFGPGTRLLVL.

The chain joins TRBV7-8 to TRBJ2-3; D may be TRBD2 (6 bases). Trimming stripped 3 bases from V and 0 bases from J, with 13 bases between. Germline V gene data show CDR1 as SGHVS and CDR2 as FQNEAQ. The CDR3 runs to 16 residues. The CDR3 spells CASSFGTDTSTDTQYF. The DNA of the CDR3 is TGTGCCAGCAGCTTTGGGACTGACACTAGCACAGATACGCAGTATTTT.

This chain links TRBV2 with TRBJ1-6, with D maybe TRBD1 (5 bases). Germline V gives CDR1 SNHLY, CDR2 FYNNEI. V lost 6 bases and J lost 0, with 18 bases in between. The CDR3 sequence is 18 residues long. CDR3 protein: CASRITGTESSYNSPLHF. CDR3 sequence (DNA): TGTGCCAGCAGGATTACCGGGACTGAGAGCTCCTATAATTCACCCCTCCACTTT.

The V and J genes are TRBV11-2 and TRBJ2-1, with D perhaps TRBD1 (5 bases). V was clipped by 2 bases and J by 6 bases, with 11 bases between them. Germline V CDR1 and CDR2: SGHAT, FQNNGV. This CDR3 comprises 14 residues. The CDR3 bases are TGTGCCAGCAGCTTATTTTTAGGGGTCAATGAGCAGTTCTTC. Its translation: CASSLFLGVNEQFF. Based on the CDR3 plus reference TRBV11-2 and TRBJ2-1, the full variable domain is EAGVAQSPRYKIIEKRQSVAFWCNPISGHATLYWYQQILGQGPKLLIQFQNNGVVDDSQLPKDRFSAERLKGVDSTLKIQPAKLEDSAVYLCASSLFLGVNEQFFGPGTRLTVL.